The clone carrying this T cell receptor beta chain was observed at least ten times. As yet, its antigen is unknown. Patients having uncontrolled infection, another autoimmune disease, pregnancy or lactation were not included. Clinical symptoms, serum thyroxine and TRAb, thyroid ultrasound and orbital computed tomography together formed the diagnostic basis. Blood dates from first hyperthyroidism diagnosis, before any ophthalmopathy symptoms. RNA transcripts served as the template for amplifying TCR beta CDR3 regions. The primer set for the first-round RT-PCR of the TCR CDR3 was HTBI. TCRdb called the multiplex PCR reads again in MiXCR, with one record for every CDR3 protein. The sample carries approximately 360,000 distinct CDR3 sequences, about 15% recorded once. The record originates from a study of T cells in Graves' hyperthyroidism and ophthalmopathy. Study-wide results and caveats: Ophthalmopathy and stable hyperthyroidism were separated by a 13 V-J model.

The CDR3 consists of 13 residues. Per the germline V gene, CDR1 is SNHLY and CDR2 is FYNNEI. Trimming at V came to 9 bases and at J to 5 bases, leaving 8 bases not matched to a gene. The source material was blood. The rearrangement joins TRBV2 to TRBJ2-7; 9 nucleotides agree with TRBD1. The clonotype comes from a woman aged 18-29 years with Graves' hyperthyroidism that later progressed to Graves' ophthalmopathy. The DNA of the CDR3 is TGTGCCAGTAAACGGGACAGGGATAACGAGCAGTACTTC. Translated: CASKRDRDNEQYF.